This T cell receptor (beta chain) was obtained from a study of T cells in women clearing cervical HPV infection. This table comes from immunoSEQ multiplex PCR, and its TCRdb copy is limited to in-frame clones, with some not included. The listing contains under 35,000 clones. On this clone: The read falls 3 residues short of the CDR3 end, and the missing part is taken from the germline J gene.

Germline lookup yields CDR1 DFQATT and CDR2 SNEGSKA (reference sequence). Trimming removed 5 bases from V and 0 bases from J; junction bases left unmatched: 5. This CDR3 is 14 amino acids long. The chain couples TRBV20-1 to TRBJ2-7, with 9 bases matching TRBD2. What was sequenced was blood buffy coat. The TCR originated in a woman aged 18 to 75 with a cervical HPV16 infection that either progressed to CIN3+ or cleared (not recorded which). CDR3 loop: CSAPGLATSYEQYF. Partial CDR3 DNA: TGCAGTGCTCCCGGACTAGCGACCTCCTACGAG.